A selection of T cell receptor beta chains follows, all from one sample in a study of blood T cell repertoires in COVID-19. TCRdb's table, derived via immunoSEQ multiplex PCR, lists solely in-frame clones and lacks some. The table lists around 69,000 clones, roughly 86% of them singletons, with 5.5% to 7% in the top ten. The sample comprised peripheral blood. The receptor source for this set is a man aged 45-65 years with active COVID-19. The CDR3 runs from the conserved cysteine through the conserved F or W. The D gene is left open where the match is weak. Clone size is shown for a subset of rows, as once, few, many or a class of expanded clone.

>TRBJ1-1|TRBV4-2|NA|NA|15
CASSQVGESGTEAFF
TGTGCCAGCAGCCAAGTCGGGGAAAGTGGAACTGAAGCTTTCTTT
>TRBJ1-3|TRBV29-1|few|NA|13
CSVTSSSGNTIYF
TGCAGCGTTACGTCGAGCTCTGGAAACACCATATATTTT
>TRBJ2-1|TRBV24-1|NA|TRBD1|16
CATSGMAGTGKNEQFF
TGTGCCACCAGTGGCATGGCGGGGACAGGGAAAAATGAGCAGTTCTTC
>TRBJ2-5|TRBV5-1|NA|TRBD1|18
CASSVDRGPGYPVETQYF
TGCGCCAGCAGCGTGGACAGGGGGCCAGGATACCCTGTTGAGACCCAGTACTTC
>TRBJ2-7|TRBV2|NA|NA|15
CASSERGFSSYEQYF
TGTGCCAGCAGTGAGAGGGGGTTCAGCTCCTACGAGCAGTACTTC
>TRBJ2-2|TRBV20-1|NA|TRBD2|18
CSASGGLAGGPLTGELFF
TGCAGTGCCAGTGGGGGACTAGCGGGAGGGCCTTTAACCGGGGAGCTGTTTTTT
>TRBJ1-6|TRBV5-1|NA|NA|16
CASSLDRRQVGSPLHF
TGCGCCAGCAGCTTGGATAGACGACAGGTTGGATCACCCCTCCACTTT
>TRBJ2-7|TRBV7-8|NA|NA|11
CASSFTYEQYF
TGTGCCAGCAGCTTTACCTACGAGCAGTACTTC
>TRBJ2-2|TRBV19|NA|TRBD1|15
CASSNDRVNTGELFF
TGTGCCAGTAGCAACGACAGGGTGAACACCGGGGAGCTGTTTTTT
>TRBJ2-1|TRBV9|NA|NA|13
CASNRGSDDEQFF
TGTGCCAGCAACCGAGGAAGTGACGATGAGCAGTTCTTC
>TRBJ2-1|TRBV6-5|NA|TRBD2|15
CASSDSGVAGLEQFF
TGTGCCAGCAGCGATAGTGGGGTAGCGGGACTTGAGCAGTTCTTC
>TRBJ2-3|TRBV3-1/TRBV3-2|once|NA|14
CASGGGGSADTQYF
TGTGCCAGCGGAGGGGGGGGCAGCGCAGATACGCAGTATTTT
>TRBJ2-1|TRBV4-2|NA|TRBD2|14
CASSRNSGVDEQFF
TGTGCCAGCAGCCGGAATAGCGGGGTCGATGAGCAGTTCTTC
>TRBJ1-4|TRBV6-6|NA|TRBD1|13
CATYRQGAEKLFF
TGTGCCACCTATCGACAGGGGGCGGAAAAACTGTTTTTT
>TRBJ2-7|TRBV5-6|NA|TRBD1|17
CASSLVGTGSSSYEQYF
TGTGCCAGCAGCTTGGTGGGGACAGGGTCAAGCTCCTACGAGCAGTACTTC